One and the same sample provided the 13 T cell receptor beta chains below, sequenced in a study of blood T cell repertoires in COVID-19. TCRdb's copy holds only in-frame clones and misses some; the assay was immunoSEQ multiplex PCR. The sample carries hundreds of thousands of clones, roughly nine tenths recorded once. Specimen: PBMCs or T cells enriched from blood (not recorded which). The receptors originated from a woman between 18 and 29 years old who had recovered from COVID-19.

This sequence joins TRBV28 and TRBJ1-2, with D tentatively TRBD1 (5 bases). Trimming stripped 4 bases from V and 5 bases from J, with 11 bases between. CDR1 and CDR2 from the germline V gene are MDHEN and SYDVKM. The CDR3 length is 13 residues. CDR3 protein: CASSSGVGYGYTF. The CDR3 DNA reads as TGTGCCAGCAGTTCGGGGGTAGGGTATGGCTACACCTTC.

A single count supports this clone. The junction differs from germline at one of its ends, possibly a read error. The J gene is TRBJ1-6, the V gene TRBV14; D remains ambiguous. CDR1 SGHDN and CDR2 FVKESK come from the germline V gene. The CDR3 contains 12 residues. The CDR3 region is CASTQLGSPLHF. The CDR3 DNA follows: TGTGCCAGCACCCAACTCGGTTCACCCCTCCACTTT.

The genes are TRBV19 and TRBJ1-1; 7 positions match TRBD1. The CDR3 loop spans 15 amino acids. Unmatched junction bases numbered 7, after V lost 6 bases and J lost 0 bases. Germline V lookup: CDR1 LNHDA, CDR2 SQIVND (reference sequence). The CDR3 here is CASRPPGTVNTEAFF. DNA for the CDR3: TGTGCCAGTAGACCCCCCGGGACAGTGAACACTGAAGCTTTCTTT.

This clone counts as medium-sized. CDR3 region: CASSQDSWSGELFF. CDR3 bases: TGTGCCAGCAGCCAGGACAGCTGGAGCGGGGAGCTGTTTTTT. V is TRBV5-6 and J is TRBJ2-2; TRBD1 is a possible D gene (6 bases). From germline, CDR1 is SGHDT and CDR2 YYEEEE. V was trimmed by 4 bases and J by 7 bases, leaving 14 bases between them. This CDR3 has 14 residues.

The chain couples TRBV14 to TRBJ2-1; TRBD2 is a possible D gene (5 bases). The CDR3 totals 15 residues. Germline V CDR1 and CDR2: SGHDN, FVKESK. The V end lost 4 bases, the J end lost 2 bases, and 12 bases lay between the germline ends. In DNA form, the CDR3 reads TGTGCCAGCAGCCCATCAGCGGTTACCTACAATGAGCAGTTCTTC. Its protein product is CASSPSAVTYNEQFF.

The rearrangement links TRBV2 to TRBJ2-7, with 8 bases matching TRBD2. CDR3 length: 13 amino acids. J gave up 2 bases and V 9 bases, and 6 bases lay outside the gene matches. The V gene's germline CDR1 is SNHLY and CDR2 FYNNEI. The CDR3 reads CASLSGETYEQYF. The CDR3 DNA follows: TGTGCCAGTCTTAGCGGGGAGACCTACGAGCAGTACTTC. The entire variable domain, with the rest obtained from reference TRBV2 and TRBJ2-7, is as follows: EPEVTQTPSHQVTQMGQEVILRCVPISNHLYFYWYRQILGQKVEFLVSFYNNEISEKSEIFDDQFSVERPDGSNFTLKIRSTKLEDSAMYFCASLSGETYEQYFGPGTRLTVT.

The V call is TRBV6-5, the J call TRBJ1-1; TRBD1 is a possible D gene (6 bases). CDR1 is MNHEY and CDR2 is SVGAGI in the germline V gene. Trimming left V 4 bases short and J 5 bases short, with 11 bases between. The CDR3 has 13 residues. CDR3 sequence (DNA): TGTGCCAGCAGTTCAGGGGTGGGGACTGAAGCTTTCTTT. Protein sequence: CASSSGVGTEAFF.

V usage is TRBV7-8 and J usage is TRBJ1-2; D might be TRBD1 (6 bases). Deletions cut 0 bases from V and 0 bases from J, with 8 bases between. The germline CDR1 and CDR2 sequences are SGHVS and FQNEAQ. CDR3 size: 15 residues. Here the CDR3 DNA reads TGTGCCAGCAGCTTAGCGTCAGGGGCTAACTATGGCTACACCTTC. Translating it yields CASSLASGANYGYTF.

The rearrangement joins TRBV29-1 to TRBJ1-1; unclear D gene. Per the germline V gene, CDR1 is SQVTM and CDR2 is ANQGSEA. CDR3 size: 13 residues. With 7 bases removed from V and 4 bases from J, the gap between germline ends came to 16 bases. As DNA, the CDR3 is TGCAGCGCGACTACCGGGAGCTCCACTGAAGCTTTCTTT. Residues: CSATTGSSTEAFF.

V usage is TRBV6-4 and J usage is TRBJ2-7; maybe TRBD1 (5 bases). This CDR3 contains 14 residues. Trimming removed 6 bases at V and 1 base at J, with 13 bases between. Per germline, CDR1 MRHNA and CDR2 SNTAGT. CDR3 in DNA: TGTGCCAGCAGAGAACAGGAGACTTCCTACGAGCAGTACTTC. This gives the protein CASREQETSYEQYF.

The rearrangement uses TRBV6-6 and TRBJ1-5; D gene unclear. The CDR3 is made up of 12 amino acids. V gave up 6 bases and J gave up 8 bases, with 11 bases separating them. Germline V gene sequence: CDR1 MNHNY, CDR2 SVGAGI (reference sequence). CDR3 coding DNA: TGTGCCAGCAGCGTGCGTCTCGAGCCCCAGCATTTT. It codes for CASSVRLEPQHF.

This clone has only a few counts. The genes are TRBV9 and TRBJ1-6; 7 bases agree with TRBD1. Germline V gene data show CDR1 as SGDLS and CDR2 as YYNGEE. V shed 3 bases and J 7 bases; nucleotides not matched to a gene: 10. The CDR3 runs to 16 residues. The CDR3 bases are TGTGCCAGCAGCGCCCGGACAGGCCGGGGGAATTCACCCCTCCACTTT. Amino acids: CASSARTGRGNSPLHF.

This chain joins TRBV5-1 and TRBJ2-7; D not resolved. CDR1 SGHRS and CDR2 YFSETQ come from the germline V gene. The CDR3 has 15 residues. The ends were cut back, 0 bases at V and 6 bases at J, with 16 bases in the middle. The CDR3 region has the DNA TGCGCCAGCAGCTTGGCGAATACAGTAATCTCCGAGCAGTACTTC. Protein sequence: CASSLANTVISEQYF. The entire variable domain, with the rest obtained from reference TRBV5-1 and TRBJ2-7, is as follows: KAGVTQTPRYLIKTRGQQVTLSCSPISGHRSVSWYQQTPGQGLQFLFEYFSETQRNKGNFPGRFSGRQFSNSRSEMNVSTLELGDSALYLCASSLANTVISEQYFGPGTRLTVT.